Reported below is one T cell receptor (beta chain). Its antigen is still unknown. PCR involved 60 Vbeta and 13 Jbeta primers. Sequencing was performed with immunoSEQ multiplex PCR; in TCRdb, only in-frame clones are kept and a portion is missing. The sample contains 95,000 to 150,000 clones, roughly three fifths of which appear only once. The data stem from a study of cytomegalovirus exposure and HLA in healthy donors. The V segment lost 7 bases and the J segment 4 bases; nucleotides outside the gene matches: 15. The CDR3 is made up of 17 amino acids. The V gene's germline CDR1 is MNHEY and CDR2 SMNVEV (reference sequence). Study-wide results and limits: Solely CMV serostatus was available to characterize immune exposure. Productive status was seen about 87% or about 30% of the time for most TCR beta V segments in an earlier analysis. In a later analysis, donors in an Asian-associated ancestry cluster reportedly had fewer N-insertions in productive TCRs than the cohort mean.

The source material was PBMCs. This receptor was obtained from a man younger than 35 in good health and CMV-seronegative. The chain combines TRBV27 with TRBJ2-7; 11 bases map to TRBD2. CDR3 sequence (DNA): TGTGCCAGCACTCTTTGGGTGGGAACTAGCGGGAGTTACGAGCAGTACTTC. It encodes CASTLWVGTSGSYEQYF.